A single sample gave rise to the 27 T cell receptor beta chains below, sequenced in a study of T cell responses to AZD1222 COVID-19 vaccine. The assay was immunoSEQ multiplex PCR, and TCRdb's table has in-frame clones only and misses some. The sample carries approximately 96,000 clones, 80% to 95% recorded once. The specimen comprised peripheral blood, sampled 28 days after the second AZD1222 dose. These receptor sequences come from an adult who received the AZD1222 COVID-19 vaccine.

This rearrangement joins TRBV11-2 to TRBJ2-1; no reliable D call. V gave up 1 base and J gave up 2 bases, with 9 bases separating them. Per germline, CDR1 SGHAT and CDR2 FQNNGV. This CDR3 has 15 residues. The CDR3 nucleotides are TGTGCCAGCAGCTTAGGGCTAGAGACCTACAATGAGCAGTTCTTC. Translation: CASSLGLETYNEQFF. The full variable domain, its missing parts supplied by reference TRBV11-2 and TRBJ2-1, is EAGVAQSPRYKIIEKRQSVAFWCNPISGHATLYWYQQILGQGPKLLIQFQNNGVVDDSQLPKDRFSAERLKGVDSTLKIQPAKLEDSAVYLCASSLGLETYNEQFFGPGTRLTVL.

The sample holds a few counts of this clone. The rearrangement uses TRBV5-6 and TRBJ1-2; D unresolved. This CDR3 region has 13 residues. V was clipped by 0 bases and J by 4 bases, with 7 bases between them. Looked up from germline, CDR1 is SGHDT and CDR2 is YYEEEE. CDR3 in amino acids: CASSLGQRYGYTF. In DNA, the CDR3 is TGTGCCAGCAGCTTGGGACAACGCTATGGCTACACCTTC.

The chain links TRBV6-5 to TRBJ2-3; perhaps D is TRBD1 or TRBD2 (6 bases each). This CDR3 is built from 16 residues. Trimming stripped 0 bases from V and 4 bases from J, with 14 bases between. Per the germline V gene, CDR1 is MNHEY and CDR2 is SVGAGI. CDR3 in amino acids: CASSYSPGAPPDTQYF. Here the CDR3 DNA reads TGTGCCAGCAGTTACTCGCCGGGGGCCCCCCCAGATACGCAGTATTTT.

As concerns this clone: The sample has other DNA sequences that encode this CDR3 too. The chain couples TRBV27 to TRBJ2-6; D gene uncertain. Germline V lookup: CDR1 MNHEY, CDR2 SMNVEV (reference sequence). The CDR3 is made up of 13 amino acids. With 6 bases removed from V and 4 bases from J, the gap between germline ends came to 7 bases. The CDR3 sequence is CASSPRGANVLTF. CDR3 bases: TGTGCCAGCAGCCCCCGGGGGGCCAACGTCCTGACTTTC.

V and J are TRBV6-5 and TRBJ1-4; no reliable D call. CDR3 length equals 13 residues. V lost 2 bases and J lost 10, with 11 bases in between. Germline loops: CDR1 MNHEY, CDR2 SVGAGI. CDR3 bases: TGTGCCAGCAGTTACGGTGAACACGGAAAACTGTTTTTT. Translating gives CASSYGEHGKLFF.

This clone was observed once. The V gene is TRBV6-5, the J gene TRBJ1-1, with a weak D call TRBD1 (5 bases). Germline CDR1 is MNHEY and CDR2 is SVGAGI. This CDR3 is 15 amino acids long. Deletions cut 3 bases from V and 4 bases from J, with 15 bases between. CDR3 amino acids: CASSYTLGGTTEAFF. CDR3 coding DNA: TGTGCCAGCAGTTATACTCTTGGGGGGACCACTGAAGCTTTCTTT.

The chain recombines TRBV4-1 with TRBJ1-4; the D gene is possibly TRBD1 (5 bases). CDR1 is MGHRA, CDR2 YSYEKL, per germline. The CDR3 consists of 16 residues. V shed 1 base and J shed 4 bases, with 13 bases lying between them. The CDR3 region is CASSQVGATVNEKLFF. For the CDR3, the DNA is TGCGCCAGCAGCCAAGTCGGGGCAACAGTTAATGAAAAACTGTTTTTT.

This clone came up a few times. This chain uses TRBV5-1 with TRBJ2-1; D possibly corresponds to TRBD2 (5 bases). This CDR3 region has 13 residues. Germline CDR1 and CDR2: SGHRS and YFSETQ. V gave up 1 base and J gave up 9 bases, with 11 bases separating them. In DNA, the CDR3 is TGCGCCAGCAGCTTGCGACCAGAGGGTGAGCAGTTCTTC. Protein product: CASSLRPEGEQFF.

This rearrangement joins TRBV27 to TRBJ2-7, with D possibly being TRBD1 (6 bases). CDR1 and CDR2 from the germline V gene are MNHEY and SMNVEV (reference sequence). The CDR3 contains 13 residues. Trimming took off 6 bases at V and 4 bases at J, with 13 bases between the two ends. CDR3 in amino acids: CASRPGQFYEQYF. CDR3 DNA sequence: TGTGCCAGCAGGCCTGGACAGTTTTACGAGCAGTACTTC.

This clone has just one count. The chain joins TRBV6-5 to TRBJ2-7; D might be TRBD2 (8 bases). Germline values: CDR1 MNHEY, CDR2 SVGAGI. The CDR3 runs 15 residues. The V and J ends lost 6 bases and 6 bases respectively, with 21 bases between them. CDR3 bases: TGTGCCAGCAGCTCGGGAGGGACAGCTAAAGCCGAGCAGTACTTC. This gives the protein CASSSGGTAKAEQYF.

The rearrangement links TRBV7-9 to TRBJ1-4; 8 bases match TRBD1. The CDR3 loop spans 14 amino acids. Germline CDR1 SEHNR, CDR2 FQNEAQ (reference sequence). J was trimmed by 8 bases and V by 8 bases; bases with no gene match: 10. CDR3 loop: CASVDGQGAEKLFF. CDR3 bases: TGTGCCAGCGTCGACGGGCAGGGGGCGGAAAAACTGTTTTTT.

This sequence joins TRBV18 and TRBJ2-1, with D possibly called TRBD1 or TRBD2 (5 bases each). The CDR3 is 16 residues long. Germline V gene data show CDR1 as KGHSH and CDR2 as LQKENI. Between the trimmed V and J ends, which lost 4 bases and 6 bases, there was a span of 19 bases. The chain's CDR3 is CASSHRDQARGNEQFF. CDR3 bases: TGTGCCAGCTCACACCGGGACCAGGCCCGAGGCAATGAGCAGTTCTTC.

The J gene is TRBJ1-2, the V gene TRBV6-5; D ambiguous. Germline lookup yields CDR1 MNHEY and CDR2 SVGAGI. Trimming cost V 9 bases and J 3 bases, with 11 bases left between them. The CDR3 runs to 12 residues. CDR3 bases: TGTGCCAGTTGGGGAGGGCACTATGGCTACACCTTC. It translates to CASWGGHYGYTF.

This clone was seen just once. The genes are TRBV2 and TRBJ1-5, with TRBD1 as a possible D gene (6 bases). Germline V gives CDR1 SNHLY, CDR2 FYNNEI. CDR3 size: 14 residues. V lost 5 bases to trimming and J lost 4 bases, with 12 bases between them. The CDR3 nucleotides are TGTGCCAGCAGTATGGGGGGCGGAAATCAGCCCCAGCATTTT. Amino acid sequence: CASSMGGGNQPQHF.

In its sample, this clone was seen once. The rearrangement uses TRBV6-5 and TRBJ1-1; D is unclear. The V end lost 4 bases, the J end lost 7 bases, and 7 bases lay between the germline ends. The length of the CDR3 is 11 residues. The V gene's germline CDR1 is MNHEY and CDR2 SVGAGI. The CDR3 reads CASSFQDEAFF. The CDR3 region has the DNA TGTGCCAGCAGTTTCCAGGATGAAGCTTTCTTT.

This sequence joins TRBV20-1 and TRBJ2-1; perhaps TRBD2 as D (5 bases). Trimming removed 3 bases from V and 8 bases from J, with 20 bases in between. The CDR3 loop spans 15 amino acids. CDR1 is DFQATT and CDR2 is SNEGSKA in the germline V gene (reference sequence). CDR3 sequence: CSASLGLPLSDEQFF. The CDR3 DNA reads as TGCAGTGCTAGTCTAGGACTCCCCCTCTCCGATGAGCAGTTCTTC.

The chain has TRBV5-1 and TRBJ1-4; D is uncertain. Between the trimmed V and J ends, which lost 0 bases and 4 bases, there was a span of 10 bases. The CDR3 loop spans 15 amino acids. Germline V lookup: CDR1 SGHRS, CDR2 YFSETQ. CDR3 nucleotides: TGCGCCAGCAGCTTGGCCCCGGGAGTTAATGAAAAACTGTTTTTT. It translates to CASSLAPGVNEKLFF.

The chain recombines TRBV30 with TRBJ2-7; a weak D match, TRBD2 (6 bases). CDR1 is GTSNPN and CDR2 is SVGIG in the germline V gene (reference sequence). Trimming took 4 bases from V and 2 from J, leaving 9 bases between them. CDR3 length: 12 residues. CDR3 coding DNA: TGTGCCTGGAACGGAGGGACCTACGAGCAGTACTTC. Its translation is CAWNGGTYEQYF.

This chain joins TRBV7-9 and TRBJ1-1; D is unclear. In germline, CDR1 is SEHNR, CDR2 FQNEAQ (reference sequence). V was shortened by 5 bases and J by 10 bases, with 11 bases between the two germline ends. The CDR3 is 11 amino acids. CDR3 in amino acids: CASSQIRAAFF. The CDR3, as DNA: TGTGCCAGCAGCCAGATACGGGCAGCTTTCTTT.

On this clone: At one end, the junction sequence differs from germline, possibly due to a read error. V is TRBV6-6 and J is TRBJ2-1, with D uncertain. CDR1 is MNHNY and CDR2 is SVGAGI in the germline V gene (reference sequence). The CDR3 runs 12 residues. CDR3 sequence reads: CASSNSQTEQFF. The DNA for the CDR3 is TGTGCCAGCAGTAACTCCCAAACTGAGCAGTTCTTC.

The chain joins TRBV9 to TRBJ2-1; maybe TRBD2 (6 bases). Germline loops: CDR1 SGDLS, CDR2 YYNGEE. The germline V and J ends were trimmed by 2 bases and 3 bases, with 9 bases remaining between them. This CDR3 has 14 amino acids. The CDR3 spells CASSVASDYNEQFF. For the CDR3, the DNA is TGTGCCAGCAGCGTCGCTAGCGACTACAATGAGCAGTTCTTC.

This chain links TRBV5-8 with TRBJ2-7; D possibly corresponds to TRBD2 (6 bases). The germline V gene has CDR1 SGHTS and CDR2 YDEGEE. The V end lost 7 bases, the J end lost 7 bases, and 18 bases lay between the germline ends. The CDR3 spans 13 residues. DNA for the CDR3: TGTGCCAGCGCCCGGGACTGGGCGGGTGAGCAGTACTTC. Amino acid sequence: CASARDWAGEQYF.

For this clone: A junction boundary mismatches the germline segment, possibly from a read error. V is TRBV5-1 and J is TRBJ1-6; 7 bases are a match to TRBD1. This CDR3 is built from 16 residues. Germline assignment: CDR1 SGHRS and CDR2 YFSETQ. CDR3 sequence reads: CANSLPGTVGNSPLHF. The CDR3 bases are TGCGCCAACAGCTTGCCCGGGACAGTTGGTAATTCACCCCTCCACTTT.

This chain joins TRBV2 and TRBJ2-5; maybe TRBD2 (5 bases). Per the germline V gene, CDR1 is SNHLY and CDR2 is FYNNEI. Between the trimmed V and J ends, which lost 6 bases and 4 bases, there was a span of 24 bases. The CDR3 consists of 17 residues. The CDR3 DNA reads as TGTGCCAGCAGGGCCACCCCTCCGGGATCCGAGGGAGAGACCCAGTACTTC. It yields the protein CASRATPPGSEGETQYF.

By share of the sample, this clone is medium-sized. The rearrangement joins TRBV7-9 to TRBJ1-1; D unclear. The germline V and J ends were trimmed by 3 bases and 0 bases, with 8 bases remaining between them. The germline V gene encodes CDR1 SEHNR and CDR2 FQNEAQ (reference sequence). There are 14 residues in the CDR3. CDR3 loop: CASSFESLNTEAFF. The CDR3 nucleotides read TGTGCCAGCAGCTTTGAAAGTTTGAACACTGAAGCTTTCTTT.

The chain joins TRBV13 to TRBJ2-1; D is unresolved. The CDR3 loop spans 12 amino acids. Germline values: CDR1 PRHDT, CDR2 FYEKMQ (reference sequence). V gave up 4 bases and J gave up 3 bases, with 4 bases separating them. CDR3 protein: CASSSDYNEQFF. The CDR3 bases are TGTGCCAGCAGCTCGGACTACAATGAGCAGTTCTTC.

This chain joins TRBV30 and TRBJ2-1, with D perhaps matching TRBD1 (5 bases). CDR1 GTSNPN and CDR2 SVGIG come from the germline V gene (reference sequence). Trimming cost V 7 bases and J 9 bases, with 22 bases left between them. The CDR3 sequence is 14 residues long. CDR3 nucleotides: TGTGCCTCCGAAGACAGTTCATCACAATTTGAGCAGTTCTTC. As protein: CASEDSSSQFEQFF.